This TCR beta chain was captured in a study of regulatory T cells in long-lasting Graves disease. The CDR3 length is 11 residues. The V end lost 6 bases, the J end lost 7 bases, and 9 bases lay between the germline ends. Findings of the study overall: Persistent disease exhibited a predilection for TRBV28, TRBJ1-2 and TRBJ2-5. Patients with persistent Graves' had lower TCR diversity than newly diagnosed patients. Public clonotype sharing was higher in persistent than newly diagnosed patients.

Regarding this clonotype: Its cognate antigen is unknown. This is likely an artifact of a read error, given a far larger clone one base away.

Time point meaning: persistent/refractory GD, antithyroid drugs over 5 years with positive TRAb. PBMC RNA served as the TCR library source. Enrollment of patients was through an endocrinology department in Xi'an, China. Arm-PCR of CDR3 regions and iRepertoire HTBI primers were the basis on which TCR beta libraries were built. Using its own MiXCR run on the multiplex PCR reads, TCRdb lists one record per CDR3 protein. The sample consists of 450,000 or so distinct CDR3 sequences, 22% of them appearing once. The sample consisted of peripheral blood mononuclear cells (PBMCs), taken when the disease was refractory, from a patient treated with antithyroid drugs. This chain uses TRBV12-3 or TRBV12-4 with TRBJ1-2; D is unclear. The TCR originated in a female donor with Graves disease. The CDR3 protein is CASSAPGGYTF. CDR3 DNA: TGTGCCAGCAGCGCCCCAGGTGGCTACACCTTC.